Shown below are 5 T cell receptor beta chains from a single sample sequenced in a study of STAT5B mutations in CD4+ large granular lymphocyte leukemia. The repertoire was sequenced with immunoSEQ multiplex PCR; TCRdb's copy has only in-frame clones and lacks some. The table shows roughly 40,000 clones, with 65% to 90% occurring only once. The specimen was CD4+ T cells from blood buffy coats. The receptors come from a human donor in good health.

The chain is built from TRBV19 and TRBJ1-1; D remains unclear. CDR1 LNHDA and CDR2 SQIVND come from the germline V gene (reference sequence). The CDR3 spans 9 residues. V was cut by 6 bases and J by 8 bases, with 4 bases left in between. This CDR3 is CASRVEAFF. CDR3 bases: TGTGCCAGTAGGGTAGAAGCTTTCTTT. Combining the CDR3 with reference TRBV19 and TRBJ1-1 gives the whole variable domain DGGITQSPKYLFRKEGQNVTLSCEQNLNHDAMYWYRQDPGQGLRLIYYSQIVNDFQKGDIAEGYSVSREKKESFPLTVTSAQKNPTAFYLCASRVEAFFGQGTRLTVV.

The chain couples TRBV6-4 to TRBJ2-3, with a possible D match to TRBD2 (5 bases). The V end lost 8 bases, the J end lost 1 base, and 10 bases lay between the germline ends. Germline values: CDR1 MRHNA, CDR2 SNTAGT. CDR3 size: 13 residues. In DNA, the CDR3 is TGTGCCAGCTCTAGCACCGGCACAGATACGCAGTATTTT. This translates into CASSSTGTDTQYF.

V is TRBV30 and J is TRBJ2-1; 9 bases agree with TRBD2. V dropped 3 bases and J dropped 13; count of bases not matched to a gene: 4. The CDR3 loop spans 11 amino acids. The germline V gene has CDR1 GTSNPN and CDR2 SVGIG (reference sequence). The CDR3 reads CAWRAGGPQFF. In DNA form, the CDR3 reads TGTGCCTGGAGGGCGGGAGGGCCCCAGTTCTTC.

The chain has TRBV5-4 and TRBJ1-4; 9 positions match TRBD1. Trimming cost V 1 base and J 7 bases; bases outside gene matches: 5. The CDR3 length is 15 residues. The V gene's germline CDR1 is SGHNT and CDR2 YYREEE (reference sequence). CDR3 amino acids: CASSLRGTGLEKLFF. The CDR3 region has the DNA TGTGCCAGCAGCTTGCGCGGGACAGGGCTTGAAAAACTGTTTTTT.

The chain has TRBV21-1 and TRBJ2-7; TRBD1, the table's D call, was not compared with the DNA. TRBV21-1 is a documented pseudogene. This CDR3 is built from 14 residues. The chain's CDR3 is CASRNSGQGYEQYF. The CDR3 DNA follows: TGTGCCAGCAGGAACTCGGGACAGGGCTACGAGCAGTACTTC.